This T cell receptor (beta chain) comes out of a study of T cell responses to AZD1222 COVID-19 vaccine. The study's findings and limits: Repertoires were sampled only after the peak T cell response. There were vaccine-associated CD4 TCRs across spike, dominant at 160-218 and 743-854. Among the donors, most were white British and more were female, and clonal diversity was possibly underestimated.

Generated by immunoSEQ multiplex PCR, the TCRdb table keeps only in-frame clones and is missing some. Among more than 50,000 clones listed, 84% were seen once. On this clone: The target antigen is unknown.

The V gene's germline CDR1 is LGHDT and CDR2 YNNKEL (reference sequence). Deletions cut 5 bases from V and 1 base from J, with 9 bases between. The CDR3 runs 14 residues. This receptor was taken from an adult in good health. The chain joins TRBV3-1 (or the pseudogene TRBV3-2) to TRBJ1-5; no clear D gene. This specimen consisted of peripheral blood, obtained on day 0 of AZD1222 vaccination. This chain's CDR3 is CASSLAASNQPQHF. CDR3 nucleotides: TGTGCCAGCAGCTTGGCGGCGAGCAATCAGCCCCAGCATTTT.